This is a list of T cell receptor beta chains from one sample in a study of shared clonotypes between healthy human individuals. Produced via immunoSEQ multiplex PCR; TCRdb's table is partial and in-frame only. The sample holds 2,100,000 or so clones, approximately 95% seen once. The material sequenced was naive CD4+ T cells sorted from blood. The receptors were sampled from a man between 18 and 35 years old in good health. Both conserved end residues are part of each CDR3. Fields, in order: V gene, CDR3 length, CDR3 protein.

TRBV6-5	16	CASSSSGQIQNNEQFF
TRBV7-3	22	CASSFWAPPQQGRGWVLYEQYF
TRBV6-5	13	CASSLTDNQPQHF
TRBV20-1	11	CSATGGSEAFF
TRBV5-6	15	CASSYTGTGHEKLFF
TRBV6-5	15	CASSLGLAEFYEQYF
TRBV10-2	15	CASSEGWTSTDTQYF
TRBV19	15	CASTPRRDSNEKLFF
TRBV1	16	CTSSQDTGANTGELFF
TRBV7-9	17	CASSSLPGEWAKNIQYF
TRBV19	16	CASSIAHSGRSYEQYF
TRBV14	15	CATTTGRDGNYEQYF
TRBV11-2	15	CASSLPLVYQETQYF
TRBV12-5	19	CASGQTSGGLLLSTDTQYF
TRBV7-2	18	CASSLAVYLGSRNSPLHF
TRBV5-4	14	CASSQGGTGYEQYF
TRBV28	12	CASSLLSYEQYF
TRBV30	13	CAWSLTDNSPLHF
TRBV7-8	16	CASSLEGQTNTGELFF
TRBV7-2	16	CASSLHTSGRGNTQYF
TRBV6-9	12	CASLCQTGELFF
TRBV5-1	13	CASSTRDQETQYF
TRBV6-5	15	CAAGFMGRGYTEAFF
TRBV5-1	15	CASSFSGEGYSEAFF
TRBV28	14	CASSLARGDHGYTF
TRBV5-4	13	CASSLGLRYEQYF
TRBV5-1	15	CASSLVGQTNTEAFF
TRBV5-1	15	CASSLEGSSGNTIYF
TRBV5-1	17	CASSTRGLAGITGELFF
TRBV28	15	CASSLSGSLPETQYF
TRBV5-1	17	CASSLGRAVLFNEKLFF
TRBV7-6	16	CASSLAGPDVNSPLHF
TRBV29-1	14	CSVTPGLSSYEQYF
TRBV2	15	CASAPEGTGANVLTF
TRBV9	19	CASSVGLAGGSLTEETQYF
TRBV5-1	15	CASSLEAGKQETQYF
TRBV5-8	14	CASSLVGLTYGYTF
TRBV19	16	CASSRGPSPPTDTQYF
TRBV4-1	14	CASSLYRDGYEQYF
TRBV5-4	14	CASATGQGTDTQYF
TRBV4-1	16	CASSQGAAKGNQPQHF
TRBV5-1	13	CASSLEASGEQFF
TRBV5-1	16	CASSLNTRGLGEKLFF
TRBV5-4	15	CASSTRQGLVEKLFF